This entry describes one T cell receptor (beta chain). This sample is drawn from a study of cytomegalovirus exposure and HLA in healthy donors. Data came from immunoSEQ multiplex PCR; TCRdb stores just in-frame clones and leaves some out. This table holds 130,000 or so clones, more than 75% found once. J lost 8 bases, V lost 6 bases, and 4 bases had no gene match. This CDR3 is built from 12 residues. From germline, CDR1 is MDHEN and CDR2 SYDVKM. The chain combines TRBV28 with TRBJ1-1, with 9 bases lining up with TRBD1. This sequence was found in a woman aged 30 to 39 in good health and CMV-seronegative. The material sequenced was PBMCs. CDR3 amino acids: CASRKGQGEAFF. CDR3 DNA: TGTGCCAGCAGGAAAGGACAGGGGGAAGCTTTCTTT.